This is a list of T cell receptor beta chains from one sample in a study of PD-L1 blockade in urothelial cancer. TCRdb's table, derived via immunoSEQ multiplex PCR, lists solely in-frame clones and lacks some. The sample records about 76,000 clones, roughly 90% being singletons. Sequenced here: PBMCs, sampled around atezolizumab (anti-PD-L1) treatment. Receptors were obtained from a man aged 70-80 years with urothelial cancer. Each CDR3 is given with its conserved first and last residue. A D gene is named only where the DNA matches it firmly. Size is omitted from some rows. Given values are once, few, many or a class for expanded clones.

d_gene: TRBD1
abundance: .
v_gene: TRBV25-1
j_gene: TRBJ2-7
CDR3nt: TGTGCCAGCAGTGACTCCGGACAGGGAGGATACGAGCAGTACTTC
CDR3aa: CASSDSGQGGYEQYF

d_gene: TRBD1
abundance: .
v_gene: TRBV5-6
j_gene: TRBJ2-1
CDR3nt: TGTGCCAGCAGCTTGAATCCGGGACAGGGGTACAATGAGCAGTTCTTC
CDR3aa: CASSLNPGQGYNEQFF

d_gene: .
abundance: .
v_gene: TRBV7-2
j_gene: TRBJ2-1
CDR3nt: TGTGCCAGCAGCTCCATGTGGAGCTCCTACAATGAGCAGTTCTTC
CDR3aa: CASSSMWSSYNEQFF

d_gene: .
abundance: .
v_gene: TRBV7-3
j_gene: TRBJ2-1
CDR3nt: TGTGCCAGCAGCTTAACGGGGAAGGGGCCCTACAATGAGCAGTTCTTC
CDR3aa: CASSLTGKGPYNEQFF

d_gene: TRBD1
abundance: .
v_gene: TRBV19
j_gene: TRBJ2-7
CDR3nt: TGTGCCAGTACCCCAGGACAGGGGGACTACGAGCAGTACTTC
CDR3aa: CASTPGQGDYEQYF

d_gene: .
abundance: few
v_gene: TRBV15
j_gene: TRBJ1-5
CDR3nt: TGTGCCACCAGCAGAGCGCCAAACAGGGACCAGCCCCAGCATTTT
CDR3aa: CATSRAPNRDQPQHF

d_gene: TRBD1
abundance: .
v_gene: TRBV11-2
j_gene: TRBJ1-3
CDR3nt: TGTGCCAGCAGCACAGGGGGGCAAGGCTCTGGAAACACCATATATTTT
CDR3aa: CASSTGGQGSGNTIYF

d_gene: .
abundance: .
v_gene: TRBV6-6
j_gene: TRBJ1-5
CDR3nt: TGTGCCAGCAGTTCCTCAACAGGGCTCAGCAATCAGCCCCAGCATTTT
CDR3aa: CASSSSTGLSNQPQHF

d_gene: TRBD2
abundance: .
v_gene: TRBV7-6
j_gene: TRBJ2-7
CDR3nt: TGTGCCAGCAGCTTAACCGCGGGAGTCTACGAGCAGTACTTC
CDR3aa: CASSLTAGVYEQYF

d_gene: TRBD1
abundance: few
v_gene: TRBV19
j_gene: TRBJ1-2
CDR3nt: TGTGCCAGTAGTCCGGACAGGGCTACGGTCTATGGCTACACCTTC
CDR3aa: CASSPDRATVYGYTF

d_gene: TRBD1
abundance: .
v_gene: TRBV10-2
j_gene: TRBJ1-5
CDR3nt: TGCGCCAGCAGAGGGACAGGGGGCAATCAGCCCCAGCATTTT
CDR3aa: CASRGTGGNQPQHF

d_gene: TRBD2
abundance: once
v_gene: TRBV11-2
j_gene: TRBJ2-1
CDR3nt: TGTGCCAGCAGCTTAGCGAGACCGGGACTAGCGGGGTTTGAGCAGTTCTTC
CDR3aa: CASSLARPGLAGFEQFF

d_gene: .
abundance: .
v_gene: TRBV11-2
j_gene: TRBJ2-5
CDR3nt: TGTGCCAGCAACAATGAAGAGACCCAGTACTTC
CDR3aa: CASNNEETQYF

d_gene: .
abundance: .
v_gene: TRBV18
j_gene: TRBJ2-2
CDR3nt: TGTGCCAGCTCACCATCACAGGGACCCACCGGGGAGCTGTTTTTT
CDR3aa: CASSPSQGPTGELFF

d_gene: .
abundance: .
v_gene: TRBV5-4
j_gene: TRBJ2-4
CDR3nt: TGTGCCAGCAGCACCGGGGTTTTAGGGAACATTCAGTACTTC
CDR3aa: CASSTGVLGNIQYF

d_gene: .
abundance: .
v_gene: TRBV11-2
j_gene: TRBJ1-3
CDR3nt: TGTGCCAGCAGCTTAGTAGTCGGGGGGACTGGAAACACCATATATTTT
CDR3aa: CASSLVVGGTGNTIYF

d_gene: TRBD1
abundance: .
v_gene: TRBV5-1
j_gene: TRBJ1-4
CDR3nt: TGCGCCAGCAGCCCAGGCGGGACAGGGAACGCTAATGAAAAACTGTTTTTT
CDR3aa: CASSPGGTGNANEKLFF

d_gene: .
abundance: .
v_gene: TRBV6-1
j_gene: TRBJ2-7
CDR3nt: TGTGCCAGCAGTGAAGAGGCGGGAAGCTCCTACGAGCAGTACTTC
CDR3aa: CASSEEAGSSYEQYF

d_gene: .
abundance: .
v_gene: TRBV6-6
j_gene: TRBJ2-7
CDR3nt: TGTGCCAGCAGTACTACAGGGTACGAGCAGTACTTC
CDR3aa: CASSTTGYEQYF

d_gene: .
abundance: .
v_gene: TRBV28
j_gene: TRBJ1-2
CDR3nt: TGTGCCACATCGCATGCGGCCGGGACACGGCCGTTGAGCTACACCTTC
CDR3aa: CATSHAAGTRPLSYTF

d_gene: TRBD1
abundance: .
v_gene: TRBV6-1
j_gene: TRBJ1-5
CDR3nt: TGTGCCGGCAGTCTAGGACAGGGGAATCAGCCCCAGCATTTT
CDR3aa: CAGSLGQGNQPQHF

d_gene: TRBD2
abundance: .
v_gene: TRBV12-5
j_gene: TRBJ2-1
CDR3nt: TGTGCTAGTGGTTTGGCTAGGACGGGGGGCAATGAGCAGTTCTTC
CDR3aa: CASGLARTGGNEQFF

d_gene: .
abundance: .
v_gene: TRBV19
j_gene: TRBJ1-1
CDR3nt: TGTGCCAGTAGTATCCCCACAGGGACCAGGAACACTGAAGCTTTCTTT
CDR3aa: CASSIPTGTRNTEAFF

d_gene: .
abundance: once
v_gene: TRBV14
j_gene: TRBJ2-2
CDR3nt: TGTGCCAGCAGCCAAGGTCTGAGGCCTAGCGTGGACACCGGGGAGCTGTTTTTT
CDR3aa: CASSQGLRPSVDTGELFF

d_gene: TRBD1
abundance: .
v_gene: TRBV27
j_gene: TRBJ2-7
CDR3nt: TGTGCCAGCAGTTCCCCGGGACAGGGATCCGAGCAGTACTTC
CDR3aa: CASSSPGQGSEQYF

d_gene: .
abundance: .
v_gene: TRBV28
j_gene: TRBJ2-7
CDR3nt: TGTGCCAGCAGTTTATCTACAGGTTTAGACGAGCAGTACTTC
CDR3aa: CASSLSTGLDEQYF

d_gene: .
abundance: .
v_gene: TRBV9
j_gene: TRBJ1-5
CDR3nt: TGTGCCAGCAGCCCGAGCATCGGGGGGGGCGGGCAGCCCCAGCATTTT
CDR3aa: CASSPSIGGGGQPQHF

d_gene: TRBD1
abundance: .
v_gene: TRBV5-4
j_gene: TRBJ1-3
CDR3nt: TGTGCCAGCAGCCCCGGAGGGGCAGGGGGCTCTGGAAACACCATATATTTT
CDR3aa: CASSPGGAGGSGNTIYF

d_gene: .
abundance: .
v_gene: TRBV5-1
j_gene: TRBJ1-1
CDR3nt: TGCGCCAGCAGCTTAAGACAGGCAGTGCTGAACACTGAAGCTTTCTTT
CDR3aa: CASSLRQAVLNTEAFF